The next 14 T cell receptor beta chains were all read from a single sample in a study of neoadjuvant anti-PD-1 for oral cavity cancer. This table comes from immunoSEQ multiplex PCR, and its TCRdb copy is limited to in-frame clones, with some not included. This table has more than 50,000 clones, around 80% appearing once. The sequenced sample was PBMCs, obtained before nivolumab (anti-PD-1) treatment. The receptors here all came from a person aged 40 to 85 with oral cavity squamous cell carcinoma.

V and J are TRBV19 and TRBJ2-2, with TRBD2 matching 10 bases. Germline lookup yields CDR1 LNHDA and CDR2 SQIVND (reference sequence). The J segment lost 6 bases and the V segment lost 9 bases, leaving 7 bases of the junction unmatched. This CDR3 is 14 amino acids long. The CDR3 coding sequence is TGTGCCAGCCTAGCGGGGGAACTAGCCGGGGAGCTGTTTTTT. It is translated as CASLAGELAGELFF.

V gene TRBV11-2 combines with J gene TRBJ2-7; possibly TRBD1 or TRBD2 for D (5 bases each). The CDR3 consists of 13 residues. Germline V gene data show CDR1 as SGHAT and CDR2 as FQNNGV. V was shortened by 4 bases and J by 1 base, with 8 bases between the two germline ends. CDR3 residues: CASSSGLSYEQYF. The CDR3, as DNA: TGTGCCAGCAGCTCGGGGCTGTCCTACGAGCAGTACTTC.

This chain connects TRBV19 to TRBJ1-1; 8 bases map to TRBD1. The junction had 10 bases not matched to a gene; V was cut back by 6 bases and J by 1 base. The CDR3 length is 16 residues. In germline, CDR1 is LNHDA, CDR2 SQIVND (reference sequence). In DNA form, the CDR3 reads TGTGCCAGTAGGGAACAGGGGGGATTAGCGAACACTGAAGCTTTCTTT. Translation gives CASREQGGLANTEAFF.

V gene TRBV5-1 combines with J gene TRBJ1-1, with D possibly being TRBD1 (5 bases). Deletions cut 4 bases from V and 1 base from J, with 20 bases between. CDR1 is SGHRS and CDR2 is YFSETQ in the germline V gene. The CDR3 is 17 amino acids. This CDR3 reads CASSRGPSAGGNTEAFF. The CDR3 DNA reads as TGCGCCAGCAGCCGAGGTCCATCGGCGGGGGGGAACACTGAAGCTTTCTTT.

This rearrangement joins TRBV2 to TRBJ2-7, with D unresolved. The length of the CDR3 is 13 residues. Trimming removed 5 bases from V and 2 bases from J, with 10 bases in between. Germline lookup yields CDR1 SNHLY and CDR2 FYNNEI. The CDR3 here is CASSYSSTYEQYF. Here the CDR3 DNA reads TGTGCCAGCAGTTACAGCAGCACCTACGAGCAGTACTTC.

The CDR3 DNA follows: TGTGCCAGCAGCCCGACAGGGCTGGGGTACAATGAGCAGTTCTTC. It codes for CASSPTGLGYNEQFF. This sequence joins TRBV11-2 and TRBJ2-1, with TRBD1 matching 7 bases. This CDR3 has 15 residues. CDR1 and CDR2 from the germline V gene are SGHAT and FQNNGV. Losses at the gene ends were 5 bases for V and 4 bases for J; bases not matched to a gene: 8.

The chain links TRBV21-1 to TRBJ2-1; the table gives TRBD1 as D, unverified against the DNA. TRBV21-1 is annotated as a pseudogene. CDR3 length: 16 residues. The CDR3 DNA is TGTGCCAGCAACTCCCGGACACCCTGCTCCTACAATGAGCAGTTCTTC. It codes for CASNSRTPCSYNEQFF.

This clone was observed a handful of times. The chain recombines TRBV7-9 with TRBJ2-5; the D gene is possibly TRBD2 (6 bases). V was pared by 7 bases and J by 4 bases, with 19 bases between. The CDR3 loop spans 15 amino acids. Germline V gene sequence: CDR1 SEHNR, CDR2 FQNEAQ (reference sequence). CDR3: CASTLGGGSLETQYF. CDR3 in DNA: TGTGCCAGCACCCTCGGGGGAGGATCGTTAGAGACCCAGTACTTC.

The chain links TRBV7-8 to TRBJ2-1; D may be TRBD2 (5 bases). The V gene lost 8 bases and the J gene lost 7 bases, with 15 bases spanning the gap. The CDR3 spans 13 residues. CDR1 SGHVS and CDR2 FQNEAQ come from the germline V gene. CDR3 amino acids: CASLTSRVNEQFF. The CDR3 DNA sequence: TGTGCCAGCCTAACTAGTCGAGTTAATGAGCAGTTCTTC. The full variable domain, completed using reference TRBV7-8 and TRBJ2-1, is GAGVSQSPRYKVAKRGQDVALRCDPISGHVSLFWYQQALGQGPEFLTYFQNEAQLDKSGLPSDRFFAERPEGSVSTLKIQRTQQEDSAVYLCASLTSRVNEQFFGPGTRLTVL.

The chain links TRBV5-6 to TRBJ1-3, with a weak D call TRBD1 (6 bases). CDR1 is SGHDT and CDR2 is YYEEEE in the germline V gene. V shed 3 bases and J shed 4 bases, with 14 bases lying between them. This CDR3 has 15 amino acids. This chain's CDR3 is CASSSLGGSGNTIYF. The CDR3 DNA sequence: TGTGCCAGCAGCTCGCTAGGGGGATCCGGAAACACCATATATTTT.

This clone was detected a few times. The chain recombines TRBV5-4 with TRBJ1-2; maybe TRBD1 (5 bases). Germline V lookup: CDR1 SGHNT, CDR2 YYREEE (reference sequence). V gave up 0 bases and J gave up 3 bases, with 9 bases separating them. This CDR3 is built from 14 residues. In nucleotides, the CDR3 is TGTGCCAGCAGCTTGGGGGCGGGGGACTATGGCTACACCTTC. This gives the protein CASSLGAGDYGYTF.

The chain couples TRBV18 to TRBJ1-5, with no clear D. Germline lookup yields CDR1 KGHSH and CDR2 LQKENI. The germline V and J ends were trimmed by 1 base and 2 bases, with 3 bases remaining between them. This CDR3 contains 13 residues. CDR3 bases: TGTGCCAGCTCACCACAGGGCAATCAGCCCCAGCATTTT. Its protein is CASSPQGNQPQHF.

The J gene is TRBJ2-1, the V gene TRBV5-1; 9 nucleotides line up with TRBD1. Germline CDR1 and CDR2: SGHRS and YFSETQ. The J segment lost 16 bases and the V segment lost 3 bases, leaving 8 bases of the junction unmatched. The CDR3 spans 12 residues. CDR3 nucleotide sequence: TGCGCCAGCAGCTACCCAGGACAGGGGCTTTTCTTC. Its protein is CASSYPGQGLFF.

The chain joins TRBV13 to TRBJ1-3; 8 bases are a match to TRBD1. CDR3 size: 19 residues. V shed 5 bases, J shed 0 bases, and the junction held 15 bases outside the gene matches. Germline values: CDR1 PRHDT, CDR2 FYEKMQ (reference sequence). CDR3 protein: CASSLGQVVLPYSGNTIYF. The CDR3 DNA follows: TGTGCCAGCAGCCTGGGACAGGTTGTGCTACCCTACTCTGGAAACACCATATATTTT.